This TCR beta chain came from a study of shared clonotypes between healthy human individuals. Libraries were prepared by immunoSEQ multiplex PCR; TCRdb keeps only in-frame clonotypes and omits some of them. The sample records some 790,000 clones, 72% being singletons. To note about this clone: Its antigen is not identified.

General study findings and limits: On the whole, naive subsets had larger estimated richness than memory subsets had.

V was cut by 6 bases and J by 3 bases, with 15 bases left in between. Looked up from germline, CDR1 is MDHEN and CDR2 is SYDVKM. There are 14 residues in the CDR3. Sequenced input: memory CD4+ T cells sorted from blood. The sample's subset: CD45RA-negative fraction. This receptor was obtained from a woman aged 25 to 39 in good health. V gene TRBV28 combines with J gene TRBJ2-7; weak D call: TRBD2 (6 bases). CDR3 loop: CASRTGGGFYEQYF. The DNA for the CDR3 is TGTGCCAGCAGGACCGGAGGAGGGTTCTACGAGCAGTACTTC.